The present entry profiles one T cell receptor (beta chain) with its context. This clonotype was seen ten or more times. Its antigen specificity is not known. Per-base qualities were not stored, and no clone one base away is much larger. The germline V gene (reference sequence) yields SEHNR for CDR1 and FQNEAQ for CDR2. The CDR3, cysteine through phenylalanine, is 15 amino acids long. The retained sequence is limited to the CDR3, 45 bases, with the frame set at the first base. Unmatched junction bases come to 12, with V trimmed by 5 bases and J by 7 bases. This sample was taken from a study of tumor-infiltrating lymphocytes in primary liver carcinoma (dated by TCRdb to about 2017). Study-level background: Of the five patients, three men and two women aged 30 to 69 years, four had hepatocellular carcinoma and one had combined HCC and intrahepatic cholangiocarcinoma. TCRbeta repertoire sequencing, expression microarrays and whole-exome sequencing were combined in the study across five regions of each liver tumor, with adjacent normal tissue and blood also included. The five patients had tumors of stage T1-T3 N0M0, with maximum diameters ranging from roughly 4.2 to 11 cm. Roughly 3.65 to 7.13 million productive TCRbeta reads were obtained per sample, and no significant difference in read depth was found between tissue types. A total of approximately 35 specimens from 5 patients, comprising some 25 tumor regions, 5 adjacent noncancerous liver tissues and 5 peripheral blood samples, were covered by TCRbeta repertoire sequencing. High reproducibility was observed for the technical replicate repertoires, with mean shared-clone rates approximately 0.92 and correlation coefficients above 0.95. General conclusions and limits of the study: Because the samples were bulk and unsorted, CD4+ and CD8+ T cell repertoires could not be compared. Only the TCR beta chain was sequenced, which likely underestimates true repertoire diversity because unpaired alpha chains were not captured. A significantly larger repertoire fraction was made up by the top 250 clones in tumors than in blood (p = 0.039). Pairs of tumor regions showed greater repertoire overlap (mean about 36%) than tumor-adjacent pairs (roughly 17%) or tumor-blood pairs (approximately 15%), which is consistent with antigen-driven expansion. With just four or five patients in the study, the authors point out that the findings should be validated in a larger study.

A constant-region primer and ProtoScript II reverse transcriptase were used to reverse-transcribe TCRbeta-specific cDNA from approximately 550 ng total RNA. Construction of the TCRbeta libraries relied on three nested rounds of multiplex PCR, following a slightly modified ARM-PCR procedure. Each of the first two PCR rounds ran for around 9 cycles and used multiplex TRBV1-TRBV30 forward primers together with a Cbeta reverse primer. A final 25-cycle PCR with Deep VentR polymerase added sample barcodes and Illumina adapters. Before sequencing, amplicons of 200-500 bp were gel-purified using a QIAquick gel extraction kit. An Illumina HiSeq 2500 was used to sequence the TCRbeta amplicons, generating 250-bp paired-end reads. The authors processed their data as follows. Reads were quality-trimmed with Trimmomatic v0.33, and paired reads were merged with FLASH v1.2.11 to recover full CDR3 sequences. MiGEC v1.2.1b assigned V, D and J germline segments to the rearranged TCRbeta sequences. Clonotype statistics and Shannon-Wiener diversity indices were calculated with VDJtools v1.0.0. To cut down on sampling bias, every analysis after diversity analysis relied on just the 250 most abundant clonotypes from each sample. TCRdb reprocessed the public reads (quality trimming at Q25 with fastp, clone calling with MiXCR) and kept in-frame beta chains. Here each entry gathers all rows of one CDR3 protein and keeps the most common genes and DNA. The V and J calls shown here were made by TCRdb, not taken from the authors' results. Within this sample are 90,000 to 150,000 distinct CDR3 sequences, with 65% to 75% of them counted one time only. Jointly, the top ten make up 8.1% of the sample.

Without any cell sorting, total RNA and DNA were extracted together from 20-30 mg of bulk tissue using the AllPrep DNA/RNA mini kit. Surgical resection was performed in China between 2015 and 2016 on several patients with histopathologically diagnosed primary liver carcinoma. Patients had chronic HBV infection and were treatment-naive at sampling. Pieces of fresh tumor and adjacent tissue were cut in half, with one half kept in RNAlater at -80 degrees C and the other half sent for histology. This receptor chain uses TRBV7-9 and TRBJ2-7; 9 central nucleotides agree with TRBD2. Sequencing used tumor-adjacent normal liver tissue. This receptor was taken from a woman between 55 and 75 years old with primary liver carcinoma and hepatitis B virus infection. The CDR3 amino acid sequence is: CASSRREGTYEEQYF. The sequence in DNA is TGTGCCAGCAGCCGGCGGGAGGGTACCTACGAAGAGCAGTACTTC.